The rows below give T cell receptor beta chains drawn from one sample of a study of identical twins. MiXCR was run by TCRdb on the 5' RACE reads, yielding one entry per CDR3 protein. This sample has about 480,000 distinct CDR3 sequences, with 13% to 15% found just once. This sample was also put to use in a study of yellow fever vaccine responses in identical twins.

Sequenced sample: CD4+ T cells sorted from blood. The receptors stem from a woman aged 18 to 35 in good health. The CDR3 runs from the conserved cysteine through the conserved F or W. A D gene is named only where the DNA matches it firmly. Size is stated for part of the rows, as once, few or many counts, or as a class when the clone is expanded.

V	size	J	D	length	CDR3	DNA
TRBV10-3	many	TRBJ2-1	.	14	CAIGEGDSYNEQFF	TGTGCCATCGGAGAGGGGGATTCCTACAATGAGCAGTTCTTC
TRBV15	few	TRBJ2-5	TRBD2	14	CATGAGGPWETQYF	TGTGCCACAGGAGCGGGGGGGCCTTGGGAGACCCAGTACTTC
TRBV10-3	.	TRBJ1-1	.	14	CAISEGGGFTEAFF	TGTGCCATCAGTGAGGGGGGAGGTTTCACTGAAGCTTTCTTT
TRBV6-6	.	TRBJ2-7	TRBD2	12	CASSLRGGQQYF	TGTGCCAGCAGTTTACGGGGAGGGCAGCAGTACTTC
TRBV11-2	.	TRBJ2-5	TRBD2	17	CASSPGLARGAQETQYF	TGTGCCAGCAGCCCGGGACTAGCCCGGGGGGCCCAAGAGACCCAGTACTTC
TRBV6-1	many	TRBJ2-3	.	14	CASKVGGTTDTQYF	TGTGCCAGCAAAGTCGGCGGGACCACAGATACGCAGTATTTT
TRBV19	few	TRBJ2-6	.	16	CASSLLTSSGANVLTF	TGTGCCAGTAGTCTCCTTACGAGCTCTGGGGCCAACGTCCTGACTTTC
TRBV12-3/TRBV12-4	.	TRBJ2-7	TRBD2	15	CASSYGAGETYEQYF	TGTGCCAGCAGTTACGGAGCGGGAGAAACGTACGAGCAGTACTTC
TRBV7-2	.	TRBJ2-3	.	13	CATASGSTDTQYF	TGTGCCACCGCGAGCGGTAGCACAGATACGCAGTATTTT
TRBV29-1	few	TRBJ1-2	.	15	CSVPGGATVNYGYTF	TGCAGCGTCCCCGGTGGGGCGACAGTTAACTATGGCTACACCTTC
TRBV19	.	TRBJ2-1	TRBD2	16	CASSIVGLAARGEQFF	TGTGCCAGTAGTATAGTGGGACTAGCGGCCCGAGGGGAGCAGTTCTTC
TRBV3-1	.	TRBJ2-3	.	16	CASSQGAAASTDTQYF	TGTGCCAGCAGCCAAGGTGCTGCGGCAAGCACAGATACGCAGTATTTT
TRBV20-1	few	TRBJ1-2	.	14	CSARDGFAGYGYTF	TGCAGTGCTAGAGATGGGTTCGCCGGCTATGGCTACACCTTC
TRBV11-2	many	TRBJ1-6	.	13	CASNGGGYSPLHF	TGTGCCAGCAATGGGGGGGGCTATTCACCCCTCCACTTT
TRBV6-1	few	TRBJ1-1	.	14	CASRLQGQRTEAFF	TGTGCCAGCAGACTTCAGGGTCAGAGAACTGAAGCTTTCTTT
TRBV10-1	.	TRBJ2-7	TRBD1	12	CASSETGAEQYF	TGCGCCAGCAGTGAGACAGGGGCTGAGCAGTACTTC
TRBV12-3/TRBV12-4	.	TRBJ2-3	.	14	CASSLGRQTNTQYF	TGTGCCAGCAGTTTGGGCCGGCAGACCAATACGCAGTATTTT